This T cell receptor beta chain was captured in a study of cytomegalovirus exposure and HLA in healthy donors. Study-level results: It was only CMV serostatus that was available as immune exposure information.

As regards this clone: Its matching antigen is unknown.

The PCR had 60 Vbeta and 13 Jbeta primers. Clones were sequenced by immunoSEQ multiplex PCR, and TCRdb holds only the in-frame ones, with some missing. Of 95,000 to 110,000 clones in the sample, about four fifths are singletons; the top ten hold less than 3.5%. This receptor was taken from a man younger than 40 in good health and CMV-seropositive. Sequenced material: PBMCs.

The CDR3 protein is CASSPTGQGSNTEAFF. The CDR3 nucleotides read TGCGCCAGCAGCCCCACCGGACAGGGATCGAACACTGAAGCTTTCTTT. The chain carries TRBV5-1 and TRBJ1-1; 8 positions agree with TRBD1. With V trimmed by 4 bases and J by 1 base, 9 bases remained unmatched. The CDR3 loop spans 16 amino acids. Germline V gene data show CDR1 as SGHRS and CDR2 as YFSETQ.